A selection of T cell receptor beta chains follows, all from one sample in a study of T cell repertoires and HLA-DP antigens. For these receptors, no antigen is known. The method was immunoSEQ multiplex PCR; TCRdb's version includes in-frame clones alone and lacks a portion of them. This sample yields approximately 100,000 clones, of which around nine tenths are seen a single time; roughly 1.6% belongs to the top ten. Sequenced: CD4+ T cells from PBMCs. These receptors were taken from a man between 45 and 60 years old in good health and CMV-seronegative. Both conserved end residues are part of each CDR3. D genes are given only for firm matches. Expanded clones are given a class, and other clones once, few, many or no size at all.

D	V	J	size	CDR3	DNA
-	TRBV19	TRBJ1-1	-	CASSIPTMNTEAFF	TGTGCCAGTAGTATCCCCACCATGAACACTGAAGCTTTCTTT
-	TRBV7-2	TRBJ2-5	-	CASSLVSQETQYF	TGTGCCAGCAGCTTAGTCAGCCAAGAGACCCAGTACTTC
-	TRBV9	TRBJ1-1	-	CASSGTTTGRAFF	TGTGCCAGCAGCGGAACAACAACAGGACGAGCTTTCTTT
-	TRBV7-9	TRBJ1-2	-	CASSLPSTGKEGYTF	TGTGCCAGCAGCTTACCATCGACCGGGAAAGAGGGCTACACCTTC
TRBD1	TRBV7-9	TRBJ2-1	-	CASSWGTGRYEQFF	TGTGCCAGCAGCTGGGGGACAGGGAGGTATGAGCAGTTCTTC
TRBD2	TRBV14	TRBJ2-3	-	CASSQGTSRFTDTQYF	TGTGCCAGCAGCCAAGGGACTAGCCGGTTCACAGATACGCAGTATTTT
-	TRBV10-3	TRBJ1-4	-	CAISEAGGGNEKLFF	TGTGCCATCAGTGAAGCCGGGGGGGGTAATGAAAAACTGTTTTTT
-	TRBV5-5	TRBJ2-6	-	CASSLNGGNSGANVLTF	TGTGCCAGCAGCTTGAACGGCGGAAACTCTGGGGCCAACGTCCTGACTTTC
-	TRBV30	TRBJ2-7	once	CAWSVRRQYEQYF	TGTGCCTGGAGTGTAAGGCGCCAATACGAGCAGTACTTC
-	TRBV20-1	TRBJ1-6	-	CSAGESPLHF	TGCAGTGCGGGGGAGTCACCCCTCCACTTT
TRBD1	TRBV9	TRBJ1-1	-	CASSVEPAGTANTEAFF	TGTGCCAGCAGCGTAGAACCAGCGGGGACAGCGAACACTGAAGCTTTCTTT
TRBD1	TRBV28	TRBJ1-2	-	CASSQGQGIRFNYGYTF	TGTGCCAGCAGTCAAGGACAGGGCATCCGATTTAACTATGGCTACACCTTC
-	TRBV7-6	TRBJ1-3	-	CATLGGGPRDTIYF	TGTGCCACCCTTGGGGGGGGGCCCCGGGACACCATATATTTT
-	TRBV11-2	TRBJ2-2	-	CASSSSGTGELFF	TGTGCCAGCAGCTCCAGCGGTACCGGGGAGCTGTTTTTT
-	TRBV5-1	TRBJ2-5	-	CASSLRGGQETQYF	TGCGCCAGCAGCTTAAGGGGGGGCCAAGAGACCCAGTACTTC
-	TRBV13	TRBJ2-7	-	CASSNRERYEQYF	TGTGCCAGCAGCAACAGGGAGCGCTACGAGCAGTACTTC
TRBD1	TRBV6-1	TRBJ2-7	once	CASRRDRGFKYF	TGTGCCAGCCGACGGGACAGGGGGTTTAAGTACTTC
-	TRBV5-1	TRBJ2-1	once	CASSLPGSSYNEQFF	TGCGCCAGCAGCTTGCCGGGGAGCTCCTACAATGAGCAGTTCTTC
TRBD2	TRBV7-2	TRBJ2-4	-	CASSPGLAGGGIQYF	TGTGCCAGCAGCCCGGGACTAGCGGGGGGGGGCATTCAGTACTTC